This T cell receptor beta chain is from a study of T cell responses to AZD1222 COVID-19 vaccine. In germline, CDR1 is MDHEN, CDR2 SYDVKM. This CDR3 is 16 amino acids long. Trimming pared 4 bases from V and 4 bases from J, leaving 18 bases between. This clone came up once. The antigen remains unidentified. General study points: In all cases, repertoires were sampled only after the peak T cell response. Baseline serostatus was positive in only a handful of AZD1222 recipients. Clonal diversity was possibly underestimated, and the donors were mostly white British, with more females.

Pooled together were second doses at about 4 or about 12 weeks. The assay was immunoSEQ multiplex PCR, and TCRdb's table has in-frame clones only and misses some. In the table there are roughly 99,000 clones, over 80% of which are singletons. The sample was peripheral blood, taken 28 days after the second AZD1222 dose. The rearrangement links TRBV28 to TRBJ2-3; D might be TRBD1 or TRBD2, each matching 6 bases. The source of this sequence is an adult who received the AZD1222 COVID-19 vaccine. The CDR3 here is CASSSPPLGGADTQYF. The CDR3 DNA is TGTGCCAGCAGTTCTCCCCCCTTGGGGGGCGCAGATACGCAGTATTTT.